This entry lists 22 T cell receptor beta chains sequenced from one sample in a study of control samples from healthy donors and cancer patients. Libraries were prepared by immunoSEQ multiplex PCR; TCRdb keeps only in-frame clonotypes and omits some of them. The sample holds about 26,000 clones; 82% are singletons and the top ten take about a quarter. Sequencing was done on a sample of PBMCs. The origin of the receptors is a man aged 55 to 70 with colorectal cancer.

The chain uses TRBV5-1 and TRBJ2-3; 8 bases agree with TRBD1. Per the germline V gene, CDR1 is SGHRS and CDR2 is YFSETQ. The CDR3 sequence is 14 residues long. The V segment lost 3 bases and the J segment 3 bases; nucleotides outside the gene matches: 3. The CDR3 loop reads CASSSGQGTDTQYF. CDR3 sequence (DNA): TGCGCCAGCAGCTCAGGACAGGGAACAGATACGCAGTATTTT.

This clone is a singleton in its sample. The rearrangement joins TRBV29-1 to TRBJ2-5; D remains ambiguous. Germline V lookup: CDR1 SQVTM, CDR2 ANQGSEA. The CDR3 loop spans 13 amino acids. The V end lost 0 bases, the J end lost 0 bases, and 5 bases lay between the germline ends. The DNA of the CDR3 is TGCAGCGTTGAAGATGAGCACCAAGAGACCCAGTACTTC. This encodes CSVEDEHQETQYF.

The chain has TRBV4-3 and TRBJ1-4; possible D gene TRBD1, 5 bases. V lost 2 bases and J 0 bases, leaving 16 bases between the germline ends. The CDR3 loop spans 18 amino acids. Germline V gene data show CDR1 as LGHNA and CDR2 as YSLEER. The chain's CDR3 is CASSQRSGSAATNEKLFF. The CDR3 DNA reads TGCGCCAGCAGCCAACGTTCAGGGTCTGCTGCAACTAATGAAAAACTGTTTTTT.

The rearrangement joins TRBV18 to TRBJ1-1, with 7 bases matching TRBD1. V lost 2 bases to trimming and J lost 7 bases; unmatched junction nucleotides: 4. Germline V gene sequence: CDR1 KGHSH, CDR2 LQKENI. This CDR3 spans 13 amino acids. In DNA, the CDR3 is TGTGCCAGCTCACCAGACAGGGTCGGTGAAGCTTTCTTT. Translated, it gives CASSPDRVGEAFF.

The CDR3 DNA follows: TGTGCCAGCAGCAATGGGTCATTCTCCTACGAGCAGTACTTC. This codes for CASSNGSFSYEQYF. The V call is TRBV13, the J call TRBJ2-7; no clear D gene. The V gene's germline CDR1 is PRHDT and CDR2 FYEKMQ (reference sequence). The CDR3 totals 14 residues. V lost 5 bases to trimming and J lost 0 bases, with 11 bases between them.

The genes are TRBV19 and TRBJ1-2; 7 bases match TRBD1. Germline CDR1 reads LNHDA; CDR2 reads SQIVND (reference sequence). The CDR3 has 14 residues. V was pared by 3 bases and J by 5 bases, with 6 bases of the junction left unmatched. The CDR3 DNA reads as TGTGCCAGTAGTATCGGGCCAGGGGGATATGGCTACACCTTC. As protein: CASSIGPGGYGYTF.

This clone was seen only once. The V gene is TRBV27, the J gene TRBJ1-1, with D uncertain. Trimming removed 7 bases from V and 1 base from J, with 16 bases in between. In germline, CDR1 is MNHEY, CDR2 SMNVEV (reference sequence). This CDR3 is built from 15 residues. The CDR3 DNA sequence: TGTGCCAGCAATCGTCGCCCAGCTAAGAACACTGAAGCTTTCTTT. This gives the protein CASNRRPAKNTEAFF.

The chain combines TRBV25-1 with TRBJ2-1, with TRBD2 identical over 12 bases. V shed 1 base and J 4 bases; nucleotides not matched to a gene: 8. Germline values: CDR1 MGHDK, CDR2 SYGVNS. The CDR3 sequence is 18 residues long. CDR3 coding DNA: TGTGCCAGCAGTGAATGGGCTAGCGGGGGGGCCATGTACAATGAGCAGTTCTTC. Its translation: CASSEWASGGAMYNEQFF.

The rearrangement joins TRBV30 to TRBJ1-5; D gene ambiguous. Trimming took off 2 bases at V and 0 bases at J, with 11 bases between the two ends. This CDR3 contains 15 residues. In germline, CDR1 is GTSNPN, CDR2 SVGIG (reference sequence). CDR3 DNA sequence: TGTGCCTGGAGTCCGGGATTTAATAGCAATCAGCCCCAGCATTTT. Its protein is CAWSPGFNSNQPQHF.

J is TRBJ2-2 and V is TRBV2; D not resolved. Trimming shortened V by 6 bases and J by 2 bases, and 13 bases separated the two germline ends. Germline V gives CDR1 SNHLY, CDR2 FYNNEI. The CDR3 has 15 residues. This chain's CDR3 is CASRVEALNTGELFF. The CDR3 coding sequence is TGTGCCAGCAGAGTCGAGGCATTAAACACCGGGGAGCTGTTTTTT.

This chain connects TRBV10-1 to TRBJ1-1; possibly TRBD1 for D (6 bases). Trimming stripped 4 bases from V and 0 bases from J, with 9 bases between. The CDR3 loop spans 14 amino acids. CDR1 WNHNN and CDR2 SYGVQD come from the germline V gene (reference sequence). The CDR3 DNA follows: TGCGCCAGCAGTGCAGGGGCCTTGAACACTGAAGCTTTCTTT. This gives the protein CASSAGALNTEAFF.

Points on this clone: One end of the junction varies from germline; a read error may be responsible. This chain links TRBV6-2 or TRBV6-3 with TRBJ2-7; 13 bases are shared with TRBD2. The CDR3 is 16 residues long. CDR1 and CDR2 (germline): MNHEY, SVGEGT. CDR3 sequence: CASTYQGLAGRNEQYF. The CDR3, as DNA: TGTGCCAGCACTTACCAGGGACTAGCGGGGAGGAACGAGCAGTACTTC.

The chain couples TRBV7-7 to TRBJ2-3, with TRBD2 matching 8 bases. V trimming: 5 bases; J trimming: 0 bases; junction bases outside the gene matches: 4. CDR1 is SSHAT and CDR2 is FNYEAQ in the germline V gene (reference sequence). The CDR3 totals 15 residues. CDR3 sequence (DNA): TGTGCCAGCAGCGCGCGGGGGGTCAGCACAGATACGCAGTATTTT. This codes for CASSARGVSTDTQYF.

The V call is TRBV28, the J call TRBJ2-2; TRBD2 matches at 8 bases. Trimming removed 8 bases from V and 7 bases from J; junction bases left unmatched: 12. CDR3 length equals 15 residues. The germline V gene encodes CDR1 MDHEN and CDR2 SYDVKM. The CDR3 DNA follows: TGTGCCAGCGTGCGACTAGCGACTTCAGGCGGGGAGCTGTTTTTT. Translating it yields CASVRLATSGGELFF.

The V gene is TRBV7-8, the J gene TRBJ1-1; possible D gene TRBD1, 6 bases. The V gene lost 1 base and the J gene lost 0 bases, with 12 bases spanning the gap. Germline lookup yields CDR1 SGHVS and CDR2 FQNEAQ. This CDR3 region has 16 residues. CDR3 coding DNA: TGTGCCAGCAGCTTAGAAGGACAGCAAATGAACACTGAAGCTTTCTTT. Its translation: CASSLEGQQMNTEAFF.

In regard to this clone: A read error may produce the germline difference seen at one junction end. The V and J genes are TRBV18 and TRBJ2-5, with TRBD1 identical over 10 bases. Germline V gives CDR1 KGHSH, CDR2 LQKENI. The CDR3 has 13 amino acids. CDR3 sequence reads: CASSPSASGTGDF. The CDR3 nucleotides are TGTGCCAGCTCACCATCCGCCTCCGGGACAGGGGACTTC.

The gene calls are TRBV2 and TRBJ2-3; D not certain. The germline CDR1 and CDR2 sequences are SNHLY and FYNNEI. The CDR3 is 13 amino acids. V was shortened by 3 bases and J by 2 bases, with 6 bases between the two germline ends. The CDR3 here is CASSDPLTDTQYF. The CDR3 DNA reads TGTGCCAGCAGTGACCCCCTCACAGATACGCAGTATTTT.

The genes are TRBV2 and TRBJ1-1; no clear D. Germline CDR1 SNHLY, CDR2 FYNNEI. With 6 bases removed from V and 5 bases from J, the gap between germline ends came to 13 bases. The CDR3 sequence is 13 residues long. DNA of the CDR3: TGTGCCAGCAGGCTTACGTCAGTGACTGAAGCTTTCTTT. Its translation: CASRLTSVTEAFF.

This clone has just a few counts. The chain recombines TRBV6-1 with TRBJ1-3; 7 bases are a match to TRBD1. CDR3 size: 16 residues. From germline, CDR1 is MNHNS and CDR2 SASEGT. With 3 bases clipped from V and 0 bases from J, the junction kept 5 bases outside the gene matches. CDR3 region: CASSERTGSSGNTIYF. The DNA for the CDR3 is TGTGCCAGCAGTGAGAGGACAGGCAGCTCTGGAAACACCATATATTTT.

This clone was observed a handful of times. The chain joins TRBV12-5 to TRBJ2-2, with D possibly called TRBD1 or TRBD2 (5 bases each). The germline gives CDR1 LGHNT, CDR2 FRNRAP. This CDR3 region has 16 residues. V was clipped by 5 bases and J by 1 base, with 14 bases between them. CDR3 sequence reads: CASGPAWGLNTGELFF. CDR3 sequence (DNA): TGTGCTAGTGGTCCAGCTTGGGGGTTGAACACCGGGGAGCTGTTTTTT.

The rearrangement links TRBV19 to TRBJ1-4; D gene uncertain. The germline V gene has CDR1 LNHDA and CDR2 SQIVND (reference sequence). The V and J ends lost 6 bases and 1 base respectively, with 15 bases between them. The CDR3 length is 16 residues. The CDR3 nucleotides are TGTGCCAGTAGATCGGTAGATCAAAGAACTAATGAAAAACTGTTTTTT. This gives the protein CASRSVDQRTNEKLFF.

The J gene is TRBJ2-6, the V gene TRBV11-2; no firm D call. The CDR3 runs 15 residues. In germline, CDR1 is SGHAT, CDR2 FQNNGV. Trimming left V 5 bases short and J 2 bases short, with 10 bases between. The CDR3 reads CASSPLAAGANVLTF. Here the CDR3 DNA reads TGTGCCAGCAGCCCTTTAGCTGCTGGGGCCAACGTCCTGACTTTC.